The rows below give T cell receptor beta chains drawn from one sample of a study of T cell repertoires in cytomegalovirus infection. TCRdb ran MiXCR on the reads and lists one entry per CDR3 protein. The table has fewer than 550,000 distinct CDR3 sequences, roughly a third seen once. The sample was PBMCs. Receptor source: a human donor in good health (CMV status not recorded). Some clones in this sample may be carry-over from other donors' samples. CDR3s include the opening cysteine and the closing phenylalanine or tryptophan. The order of the fields is V gene, D gene, clone size, J gene, CDR3 DNA, CDR3 protein. The D gene is left open where the match is weak. Expanded clones are given a class, and other clones once, few, many or no size at all.

TRBV6-6,TRBD2,NA,TRBJ2-3,TGTGCCAGCAGTGTATACGGGGGGAGCACAGATACGCAGTATTTT,CASSVYGGSTDTQYF
TRBV4-1,NA,NA,TRBJ1-5,TGCGCCAGCAGCCAAGATGCAGGTCAGCCCCAGAATTTT,CASSQDAGQPQNF
TRBV24-1,NA,few,TRBJ2-2,TGTGCCACCAGTGCGTCCAGGCCTAACACCGGGGAGCTGTTTTTT,CATSASRPNTGELFF
TRBV7-2,NA,many,TRBJ2-7,TGTGCCAGCAGCGCTGCAGGGCGCGAGCAGTACTTC,CASSAAGREQYF
TRBV20-1,NA,few,TRBJ2-7,TGCAGTGCTAGACAGGACTACGAGCAGTACTTC,CSARQDYEQYF
TRBV6-6,TRBD1,NA,TRBJ1-1,TGTGCCAGCATTCGGACAGGGCGGACTGAAGCTTTCTTT,CASIRTGRTEAFF
TRBV11-1,NA,few,TRBJ1-1,TGTGCCAGCAGCCGCCCGGCTGGTGACACTGAAGCTTTCTTT,CASSRPAGDTEAFF
TRBV4-1,NA,NA,TRBJ1-1,TGCGCCAGCAGCCAAGGGTCCCCAGAAGCTTTCTTT,CASSQGSPEAFF
TRBV5-6,NA,many,TRBJ2-4,TGTGCCAGCAGCTTGGTACGGGAACTAGCCAAAAACATTCAGTACTTC,CASSLVRELAKNIQYF
TRBV27,TRBD2,NA,TRBJ2-3,TGTGCCAGCAGTTTATCCCCCGGGAGGTGGGCAGATACGCAGTATTTT,CASSLSPGRWADTQYF